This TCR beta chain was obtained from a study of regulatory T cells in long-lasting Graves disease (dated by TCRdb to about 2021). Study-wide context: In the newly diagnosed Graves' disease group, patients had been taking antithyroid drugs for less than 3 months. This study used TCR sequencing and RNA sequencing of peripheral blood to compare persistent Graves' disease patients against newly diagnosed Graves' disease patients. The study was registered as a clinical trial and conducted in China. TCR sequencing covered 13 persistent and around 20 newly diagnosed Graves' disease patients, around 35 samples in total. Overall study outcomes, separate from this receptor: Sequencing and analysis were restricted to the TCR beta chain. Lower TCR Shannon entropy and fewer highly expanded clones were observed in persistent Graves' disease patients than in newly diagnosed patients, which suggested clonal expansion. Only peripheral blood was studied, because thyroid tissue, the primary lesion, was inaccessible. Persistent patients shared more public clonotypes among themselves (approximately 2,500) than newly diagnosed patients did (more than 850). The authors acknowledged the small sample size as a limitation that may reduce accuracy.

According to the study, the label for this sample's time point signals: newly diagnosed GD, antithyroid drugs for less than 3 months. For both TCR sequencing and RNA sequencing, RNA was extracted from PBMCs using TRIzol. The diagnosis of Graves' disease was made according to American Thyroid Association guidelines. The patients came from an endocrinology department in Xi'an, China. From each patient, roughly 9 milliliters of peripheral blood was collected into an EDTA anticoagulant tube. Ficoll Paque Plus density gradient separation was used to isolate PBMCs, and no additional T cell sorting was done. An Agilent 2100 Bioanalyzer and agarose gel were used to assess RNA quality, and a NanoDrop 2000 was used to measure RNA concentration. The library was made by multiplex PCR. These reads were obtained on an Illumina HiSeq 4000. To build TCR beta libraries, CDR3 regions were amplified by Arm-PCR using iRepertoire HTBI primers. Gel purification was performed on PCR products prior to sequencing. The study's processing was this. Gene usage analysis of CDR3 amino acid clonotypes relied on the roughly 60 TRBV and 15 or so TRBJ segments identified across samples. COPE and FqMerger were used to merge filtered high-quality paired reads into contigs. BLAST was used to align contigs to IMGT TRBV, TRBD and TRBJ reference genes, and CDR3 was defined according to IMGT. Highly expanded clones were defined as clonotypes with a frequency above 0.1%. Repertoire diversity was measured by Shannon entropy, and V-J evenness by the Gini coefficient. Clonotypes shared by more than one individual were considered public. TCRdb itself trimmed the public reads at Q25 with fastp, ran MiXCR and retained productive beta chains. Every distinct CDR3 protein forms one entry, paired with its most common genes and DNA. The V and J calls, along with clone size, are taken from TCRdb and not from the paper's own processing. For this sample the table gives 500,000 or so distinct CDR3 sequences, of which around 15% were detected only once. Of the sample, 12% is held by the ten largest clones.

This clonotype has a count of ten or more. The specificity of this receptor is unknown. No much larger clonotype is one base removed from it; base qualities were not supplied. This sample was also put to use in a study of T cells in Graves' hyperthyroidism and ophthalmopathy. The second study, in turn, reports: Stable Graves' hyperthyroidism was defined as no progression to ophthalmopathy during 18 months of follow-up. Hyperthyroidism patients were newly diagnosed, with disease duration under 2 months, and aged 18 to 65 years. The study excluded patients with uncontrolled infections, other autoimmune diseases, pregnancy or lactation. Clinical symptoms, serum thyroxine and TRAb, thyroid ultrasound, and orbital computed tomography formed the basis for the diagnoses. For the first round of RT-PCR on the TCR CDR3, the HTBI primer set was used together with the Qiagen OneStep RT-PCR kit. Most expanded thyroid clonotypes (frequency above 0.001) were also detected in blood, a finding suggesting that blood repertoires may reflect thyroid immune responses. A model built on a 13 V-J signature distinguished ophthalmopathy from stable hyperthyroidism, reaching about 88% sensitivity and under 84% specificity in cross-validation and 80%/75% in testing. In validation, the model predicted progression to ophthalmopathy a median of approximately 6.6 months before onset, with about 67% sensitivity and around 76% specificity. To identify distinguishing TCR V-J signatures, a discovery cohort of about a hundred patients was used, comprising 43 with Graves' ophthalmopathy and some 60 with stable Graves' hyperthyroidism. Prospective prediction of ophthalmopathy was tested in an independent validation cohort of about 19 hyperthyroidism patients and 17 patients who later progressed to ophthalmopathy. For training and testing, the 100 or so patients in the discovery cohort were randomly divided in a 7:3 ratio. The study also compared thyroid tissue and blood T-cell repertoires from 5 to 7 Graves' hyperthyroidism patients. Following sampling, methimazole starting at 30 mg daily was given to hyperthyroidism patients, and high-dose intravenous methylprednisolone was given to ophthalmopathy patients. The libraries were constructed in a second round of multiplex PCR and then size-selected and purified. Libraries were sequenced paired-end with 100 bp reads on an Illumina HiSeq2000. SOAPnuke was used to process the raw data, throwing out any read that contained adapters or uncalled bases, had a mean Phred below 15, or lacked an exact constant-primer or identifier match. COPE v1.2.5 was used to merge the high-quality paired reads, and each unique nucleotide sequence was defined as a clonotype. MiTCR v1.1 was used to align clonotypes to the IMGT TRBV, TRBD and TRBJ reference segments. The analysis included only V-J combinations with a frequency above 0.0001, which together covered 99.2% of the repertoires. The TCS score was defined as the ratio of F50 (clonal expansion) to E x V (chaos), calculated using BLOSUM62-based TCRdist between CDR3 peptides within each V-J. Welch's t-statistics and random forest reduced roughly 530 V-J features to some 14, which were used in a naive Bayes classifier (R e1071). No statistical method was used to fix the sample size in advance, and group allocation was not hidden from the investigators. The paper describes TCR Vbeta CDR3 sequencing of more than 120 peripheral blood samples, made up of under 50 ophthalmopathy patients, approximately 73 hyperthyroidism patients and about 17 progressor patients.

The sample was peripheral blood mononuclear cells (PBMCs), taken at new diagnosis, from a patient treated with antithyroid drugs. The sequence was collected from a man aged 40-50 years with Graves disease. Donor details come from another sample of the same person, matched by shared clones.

At the DNA level, the sequence is TGTGCCAGCAGCAGGGGGACAGGGGGCGCCTACAATGAGCAGTTCTTC. It encodes CASSRGTGGAYNEQFF. Recombination joined TRBV11-2 with TRBJ2-1; 12 central nucleotides agree with TRBD1. CDR1 and CDR2 are read off the germline V gene as SGHAT and FQNNGV. From its cysteine to its phenylalanine, the CDR3 spans 16 amino acids. CDR3 DNA is the only sequence kept; it has 48 bases, read in frame from the first base. The germline V and J ends show losses of 5 bases and 2 bases respectively, and no gene match explains 4 bases of the junction.